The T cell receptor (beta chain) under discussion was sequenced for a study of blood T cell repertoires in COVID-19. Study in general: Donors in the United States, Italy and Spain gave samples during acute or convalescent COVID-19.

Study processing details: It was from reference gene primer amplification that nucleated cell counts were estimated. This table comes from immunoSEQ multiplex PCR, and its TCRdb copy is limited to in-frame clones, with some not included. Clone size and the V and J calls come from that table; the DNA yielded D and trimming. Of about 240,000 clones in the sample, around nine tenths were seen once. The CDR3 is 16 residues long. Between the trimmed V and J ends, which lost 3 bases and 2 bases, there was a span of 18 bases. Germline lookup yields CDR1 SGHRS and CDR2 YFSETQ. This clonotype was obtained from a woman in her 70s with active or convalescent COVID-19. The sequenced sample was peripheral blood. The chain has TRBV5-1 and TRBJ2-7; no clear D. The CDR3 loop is CASSSSVTSHPYEQYF. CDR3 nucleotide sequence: TGCGCCAGCAGCTCCTCCGTGACATCTCATCCCTACGAGCAGTACTTC. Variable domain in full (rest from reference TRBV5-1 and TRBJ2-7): KAGVTQTPRYLIKTRGQQVTLSCSPISGHRSVSWYQQTPGQGLQFLFEYFSETQRNKGNFPGRFSGRQFSNSRSEMNVSTLELGDSALYLCASSSSVTSHPYEQYFGPGTRLTVT.